Sequencing of this T cell receptor (beta chain) was carried out in a study of blood T cell repertoires in COVID-19. The overall study: PBMCs, B-cell-depleted T cells, or T cells provided the cDNA or gDNA that made up the material.

Cohorts were based on clinical histories the participants reported. Germline CDR1 and CDR2: DFQATT and SNEGSKA (reference sequence). Trimming stripped 6 bases from V and 8 bases from J, with 10 bases between. The CDR3 loop spans 10 amino acids. This clone was detected once. Authors' methods: Reference gene primer amplification in the assay estimated nucleated cell counts. Sequencing used immunoSEQ multiplex PCR; TCRdb keeps in-frame clones, though not all of them. V, J and clone size were drawn from that table, and D and trimming were deduced from the DNA. The data hold approximately 300,000 clones, with roughly 90% observed a single time.

The TCR was taken from a woman in her 30s who had recovered from COVID-19. Sequenced: PBMCs or T cells enriched from blood (not recorded which). The chain links TRBV20-1 to TRBJ1-2; D is possibly TRBD1 (5 bases). Written as DNA, the CDR3 is TGCAGTGCACGCAGGGAAGGCTACACCTTC. This translates into CSARREGYTF.